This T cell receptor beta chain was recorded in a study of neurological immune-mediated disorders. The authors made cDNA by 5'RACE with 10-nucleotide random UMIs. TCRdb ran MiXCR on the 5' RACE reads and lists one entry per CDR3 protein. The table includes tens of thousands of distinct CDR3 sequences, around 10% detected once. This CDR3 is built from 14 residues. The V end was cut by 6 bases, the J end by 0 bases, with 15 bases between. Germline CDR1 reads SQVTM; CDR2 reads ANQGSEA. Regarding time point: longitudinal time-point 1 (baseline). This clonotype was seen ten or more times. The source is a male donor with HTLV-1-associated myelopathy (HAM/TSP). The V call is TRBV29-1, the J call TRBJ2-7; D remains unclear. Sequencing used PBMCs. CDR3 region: CSVIHSGSSYEQYF. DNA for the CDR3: TGCAGCGTCATACACAGTGGCTCCTCCTACGAGCAGTACTTC.